These 14 T cell receptor beta chains share one sample of origin, sequenced in a study of T cell repertoires in cytomegalovirus infection. These receptors' antigens are unknown. TCRdb fed the reads into MiXCR, producing one record per CDR3 protein. The repertoire holds under 850,000 distinct CDR3 sequences, with about 30% as singletons. The source was cultured PBMCs, collected from culture after CMV antigen stimulation. Every receptor here comes from a human donor in good health (CMV status not recorded). Some clones in this sample may be carry-over from other donors' samples.

This chain uses TRBV20-1 with TRBJ1-5; 7 nucleotides agree with TRBD1. Trimming cost V 2 bases and J 6 bases; bases outside gene matches: 4. CDR1 is DFQATT and CDR2 is SNEGSKA in the germline V gene (reference sequence). The CDR3 consists of 13 residues. The DNA of the CDR3 is TGCAGTGCTAGACGAGGGGGCCGTCAGCCCCAGCATTTT. Encoded protein: CSARRGGRQPQHF.

V usage is TRBV20-1 and J usage is TRBJ1-6; no clear D. V was trimmed by 8 bases and J by 10 bases, leaving 18 bases between them. The CDR3 runs 13 residues. Germline lookup yields CDR1 DFQATT and CDR2 SNEGSKA (reference sequence). DNA of the CDR3: TGCAGTTTCTCCGAACGGGCCAGATCACCCCTCCACTTT. Its translation: CSFSERARSPLHF.

Here the CDR3 DNA reads TGCAGCGTCACCGGGGGGGGACTAGCGGGGAAAGAGTTCTTC. This codes for CSVTGGGLAGKEFF. The gene calls are TRBV29-1 and TRBJ2-1, with 13 bases aligning to TRBD2. J gave up 14 bases and V 6 bases, and 13 bases lay outside the gene matches. The CDR3 totals 14 residues. CDR1 and CDR2 (germline): SQVTM, ANQGSEA.

The chain combines TRBV7-8 with TRBJ2-5; D is ambiguous. The CDR3 is made up of 14 amino acids. Germline V gene sequence: CDR1 SGHVS, CDR2 FQNEAQ. V was cut by 7 bases and J by 2 bases, with 14 bases left in between. CDR3 loop: CASTRLVGQETQYF. The CDR3 DNA sequence: TGTGCCAGCACTCGCCTCGTGGGGCAAGAGACCCAGTACTTC.

This clonotype was seen ten or more times. The chain recombines TRBV7-2 with TRBJ2-7; 8 nucleotides line up with TRBD1. J gave up 3 bases and V 5 bases, and 6 bases lay outside the gene matches. CDR1 SGHTA and CDR2 FQGNSA come from the germline V gene. The CDR3 is made up of 14 amino acids. The CDR3 loop reads CASSGRDRYYEQYF. The CDR3 region has the DNA TGTGCCAGCAGCGGCCGGGACAGGTACTACGAGCAGTACTTC.

This clonotype was seen more than once but under ten times. This chain uses TRBV19 with TRBJ1-5; D is unresolved. The CDR3 length is 15 residues. The V and J ends lost 5 bases and 0 bases respectively, with 11 bases between them. Germline-derived CDR1 and CDR2 are LNHDA and SQIVND (reference sequence). The CDR3 DNA sequence: TGTGCCAGTAGTGCTCACAGCTATAGCAATCAGCCCCAGCATTTT. Its protein is CASSAHSYSNQPQHF.

The gene calls are TRBV19 and TRBJ2-1, with TRBD2 matching 14 bases. The CDR3 has 17 amino acids. V was pared by 8 bases and J by 0 bases, with 6 bases of the junction left unmatched. CDR1 is LNHDA and CDR2 is SQIVND in the germline V gene (reference sequence). The CDR3 protein is CASGTSGSQSSYNEQFF. The DNA for the CDR3 is TGTGCCAGTGGGACTAGCGGGAGCCAGAGCTCCTACAATGAGCAGTTCTTC.

The V call is TRBV10-2, the J call TRBJ1-5; TRBD1 might be the D (6 bases). CDR3 size: 13 residues. Germline V CDR1 and CDR2: WSHSY, SAAADI. V was shortened by 7 bases and J by 7 bases, with 14 bases between the two germline ends. CDR3 coding DNA: TGCGCCAGCACCCAACAGGGAGGGCAGCCCCAGCATTTT. Translated: CASTQQGGQPQHF.

In nucleotides, the CDR3 is TGTGCCAGTAGTTTGGGGACTAGCAACCCCACCGGGGAGCTGTTTTTT. This sequence encodes CASSLGTSNPTGELFF. The V and J genes are TRBV19 and TRBJ2-2; TRBD2 matches 9 bases. The V and J ends lost 5 bases and 4 bases, in that order; junction bases with no gene match: 8. Germline V CDR1 and CDR2: LNHDA, SQIVND (reference sequence). The CDR3 runs 16 residues.

This clonotype was detected only a few times. The chain joins TRBV10-3 to TRBJ2-7; 13 nucleotides agree with TRBD2. The V gene end was trimmed by 2 bases and the J gene end by 4 bases; junction bases not matched to a gene: 2. The germline V gene has CDR1 ENHRY and CDR2 SYGVKD. The CDR3 is 15 residues long. CDR3 bases: TGTGCCATCAGTGAGGGACTAGCGGGAGTTTACGAGCAGTACTTC. Amino acid sequence: CAISEGLAGVYEQYF.

This clonotype was detected only a few times. The chain couples TRBV6-1 to TRBJ1-3; D not certain. Trimming took off 0 bases at V and 3 bases at J, with 6 bases between the two ends. Germline-derived CDR1 and CDR2 are MNHNS and SASEGT. The CDR3 extends over 14 amino acids. The CDR3 here is CASSEAGSGNTIYF. The CDR3 bases are TGTGCCAGCAGTGAAGCCGGAAGTGGAAACACCATATATTTT.

This clonotype was seen a handful of times. The chain joins TRBV7-6 to TRBJ2-5; D unresolved. CDR3 length equals 13 residues. The V gene's germline CDR1 is SGHVS and CDR2 FNYEAQ. With 3 bases removed from V and 1 base from J, the gap between germline ends came to 6 bases. The CDR3 DNA reads as TGTGCCAGCAGCTTTACTGGCCAAGAGACCCAGTACTTC. Its translation: CASSFTGQETQYF.

A single count supports this clonotype. The chain employs TRBV2 and TRBJ2-7, with a possible D match to TRBD1 (6 bases). Trimming left V 5 bases short and J 1 base short, with 12 bases between. The CDR3 sequence is 14 residues long. Germline V lookup: CDR1 SNHLY, CDR2 FYNNEI. CDR3 amino acids: CASSKDRHSYEQYF. DNA of the CDR3: TGTGCCAGCAGTAAGGACAGACATTCCTACGAGCAGTACTTC.

This clonotype has a handful of counts. The chain is built from TRBV7-9 and TRBJ2-2; TRBD1 might be the D (5 bases). This CDR3 is built from 15 residues. The germline V and J ends were trimmed by 4 bases and 3 bases, with 12 bases remaining between them. Germline CDR1 is SEHNR and CDR2 is FQNEAQ (reference sequence). CDR3 amino acids: CASSSLLGDTGELFF. DNA of the CDR3: TGTGCCAGCAGCTCTTTGCTAGGGGACACCGGGGAGCTGTTTTTT. Based on the CDR3 plus reference TRBV7-9 and TRBJ2-2, the full variable domain is DTGVSQNPRHKITKRGQNVTFRCDPISEHNRLYWYRQTLGQGPEFLTYFQNEAQLEKSRLLSDRFSAERPKGSFSTLEIQRTEQGDSAMYLCASSSLLGDTGELFFGEGSRLTVL.